This entry lists 18 T cell receptor beta chains sequenced from one sample in a study of response to subunit inactivated influenza vaccine. TCRdb re-called the RT-PCR reads with MiXCR, one entry per CDR3 protein. Among roughly 710,000 distinct CDR3 sequences listed, around 15% were seen once. Sequenced material: PBMCs from blood, taken 14 to 15 days before vaccination. These receptors originate from a man aged 45-65 years who received an inactivated influenza vaccine.

The chain uses TRBV2 and TRBJ2-1; D is possibly TRBD1 (6 bases). The CDR3 loop spans 15 amino acids. V lost 7 bases and J 8 bases, leaving 21 bases between the germline ends. Per the germline V gene, CDR1 is SNHLY and CDR2 is FYNNEI. CDR3 sequence (DNA): TGTGCCAGCACCCGTAACAGGGTTGATGGGCATGAGCAGTTCTTC. It codes for CASTRNRVDGHEQFF.

This chain joins TRBV6-1 and TRBJ2-3, with TRBD2 identical over 9 bases. The CDR3 has 17 residues. Germline V gene data show CDR1 as MNHNS and CDR2 as SASEGT. With V trimmed by 4 bases and J by 0 bases, 8 bases remained unmatched. The CDR3 sequence: CASSGPSGRLSTDTQYF. CDR3 bases: TGTGCCAGCAGTGGACCCAGCGGGAGGCTTAGCACAGATACGCAGTATTTT.

The gene calls are TRBV6-2 or TRBV6-3 and TRBJ1-5, with D uncertain. The germline V gene has CDR1 MNHEY and CDR2 SVGEGT. V shed 11 bases and J shed 0 bases, with 11 bases lying between them. The CDR3 has 13 residues. The chain's CDR3 is CASAAFSNQPQHF. The DNA of the CDR3 is TGTGCCTCCGCGGCCTTTAGCAATCAGCCCCAGCATTTT.

This rearrangement joins TRBV5-1 to TRBJ2-7; 7 positions agree with TRBD2. The V and J ends lost 1 base and 0 bases, in that order; junction bases with no gene match: 1. From germline, CDR1 is SGHRS and CDR2 YFSETQ. The CDR3 consists of 14 residues. CDR3 nucleotides: TGCGCCAGCAGCTTGAGCGGGACCTCCTACGAGCAGTACTTC. It encodes CASSLSGTSYEQYF. The variable domain in full, with the rest retrieved from reference TRBV5-1 and TRBJ2-7, is KAGVTQTPRYLIKTRGQQVTLSCSPISGHRSVSWYQQTPGQGLQFLFEYFSETQRNKGNFPGRFSGRQFSNSRSEMNVSTLELGDSALYLCASSLSGTSYEQYFGPGTRLTVT.

This clonotype was detected ten times or more. The rearrangement links TRBV20-1 to TRBJ1-2, with a weak D call TRBD1 (6 bases). Germline CDR1 is DFQATT and CDR2 is SNEGSKA (reference sequence). The germline V and J ends were trimmed by 2 bases and 8 bases, with 18 bases remaining between them. The CDR3 consists of 14 residues. The CDR3 DNA is TGCAGTGCTAGATCGGGTCTACAGGGTCGGGGCTACACCTTC. Amino acid sequence: CSARSGLQGRGYTF.

This clonotype came up a few times. The chain links TRBV28 to TRBJ2-7; the D gene is possibly TRBD1 (6 bases). CDR1 and CDR2 (germline): MDHEN, SYDVKM. Trimming took 6 bases from V and 6 from J, leaving 18 bases between them. CDR3 length: 14 residues. In DNA form, the CDR3 reads TGTGCCAGCAGATTTAGGGGACAAATTGCCGAGCAGTACTTC. It translates to CASRFRGQIAEQYF.

This chain uses TRBV20-1 with TRBJ2-5; 8 positions agree with TRBD2. CDR1 DFQATT and CDR2 SNEGSKA come from the germline V gene (reference sequence). The V segment lost 6 bases and the J segment 5 bases; nucleotides outside the gene matches: 8. CDR3 size: 13 residues. CDR3 loop: CSARSGGRETQYF. Written as DNA, the CDR3 is TGCAGTGCGAGGTCGGGGGGGCGGGAGACCCAGTACTTC.

This clonotype was observed a few times. The genes are TRBV7-9 and TRBJ2-1; weak D call: TRBD1 (5 bases). Germline CDR1 is SEHNR and CDR2 is FQNEAQ (reference sequence). The CDR3 is made up of 12 amino acids. Trimming shortened V by 2 bases and J by 12 bases, and 11 bases separated the two germline ends. CDR3 protein: CASSLRTNLQFF. Here the CDR3 DNA reads TGTGCCAGCAGCTTAAGGACAAATCTGCAGTTCTTC.

The chain combines TRBV20-1 with TRBJ1-1; a possible D gene is TRBD1 (5 bases). CDR1 and CDR2 from the germline V gene are DFQATT and SNEGSKA (reference sequence). The CDR3 spans 14 residues. V lost 0 bases and J 3 bases, leaving 11 bases between the germline ends. CDR3 sequence (DNA): TGCAGTGCTAGAGAGGGGGGAGCGGACACTGAAGCTTTCTTT. Protein: CSAREGGADTEAFF.

This clonotype was found many times. The chain uses TRBV7-2 and TRBJ2-3; D uncertain. Trimming removed 4 bases from V and 2 bases from J, with 13 bases in between. CDR1 is SGHTA, CDR2 FQGNSA, per germline. This CDR3 is 15 amino acids long. The CDR3: CASSSGSFYTDTQYF. As DNA, the CDR3 is TGTGCCAGCAGCTCAGGCTCTTTCTACACAGATACGCAGTATTTT. The complete variable domain, with remaining parts taken from reference TRBV7-2 and TRBJ2-3, reads GAGVSQSPSNKVTEKGKDVELRCDPISGHTALYWYRQSLGQGLEFLIYFQGNSAPDKSGLPSDRFSAERTGGSVSTLTIQRTQQEDSAVYLCASSSGSFYTDTQYFGPGTRLTVL.

This clonotype was counted ten times or more. The chain is built from TRBV5-4 and TRBJ2-1, with 11 bases fitting TRBD2. From germline, CDR1 is SGHNT and CDR2 YYREEE (reference sequence). Unmatched junction bases numbered 7, after V lost 5 bases and J lost 6 bases. The CDR3 is made up of 15 amino acids. The CDR3 DNA is TGTGCCAGCAGTCCCGGGACTAGCGGTGCCAATGAGCAGTTCTTC. The encoded protein is CASSPGTSGANEQFF.

This clonotype appeared a few times. The gene calls are TRBV5-1 and TRBJ2-5; D perhaps matches TRBD1 (5 bases). CDR3 length: 15 amino acids. Germline-derived CDR1 and CDR2 are SGHRS and YFSETQ. The V and J ends lost 1 base and 4 bases respectively, with 14 bases between them. In DNA, the CDR3 is TGCGCCAGCAGCTTGCAGGGAATCGAAGGAGAGACCCAGTACTTC. As protein: CASSLQGIEGETQYF.

This clonotype was counted only a few times. The chain employs TRBV12-3 or TRBV12-4 and TRBJ2-6, with TRBD1 identical over 8 bases. After removal of 8 bases from V and 0 bases from J, the junction contained 9 bases not matched to a gene. The length of the CDR3 is 17 residues. CDR3 residues: CASGPGTGSSGANVLTF. The CDR3 DNA reads as TGTGCCAGCGGCCCCGGGACAGGCTCCTCTGGGGCCAACGTCCTGACTTTC.

This clonotype turned up a few times. This rearrangement joins TRBV7-2 to TRBJ2-5; 10 nucleotides line up with TRBD2. The ends lost 4 bases at V and 8 bases at J; junction bases unmatched: 16. There are 17 residues in the CDR3. From germline, CDR1 is SGHTA and CDR2 FQGNSA. The CDR3 is CASSSPGKSGGAKTQYF. Here the CDR3 DNA reads TGTGCCAGCAGCTCCCCCGGAAAAAGCGGGGGGGCCAAAACCCAGTACTTC.

This clonotype was recorded a few times. The chain is built from TRBV28 and TRBJ2-1; no reliable D call. Germline loops: CDR1 MDHEN, CDR2 SYDVKM. Trimming cost V 6 bases and J 10 bases, with 16 bases left between them. CDR3 length: 13 amino acids. The CDR3, as DNA: TGTGCCAGCAGGATCGACATCCTCTACGAGCAGTTCTTC. Encoded protein: CASRIDILYEQFF.

This clonotype was seen a handful of times. The gene calls are TRBV7-2 and TRBJ1-2; the D gene is possibly TRBD1 (6 bases). CDR1 is SGHTA, CDR2 FQGNSA, per germline. V dropped 4 bases and J dropped 8 bases, with 14 bases sitting between them. The CDR3 covers 13 residues. In nucleotides, the CDR3 is TGTGCCAGCAGCTCTCGGACAGATGGGGGCTACACCTTC. Its translation: CASSSRTDGGYTF.

This clonotype was seen a handful of times. V is TRBV28 and J is TRBJ2-4, with D maybe TRBD1 (6 bases). Per germline, CDR1 MDHEN and CDR2 SYDVKM. The CDR3 is made up of 14 amino acids. Trimming left V 4 bases short and J 6 bases short, with 13 bases between. CDR3 protein: CASSSGTPPNIQYF. In DNA form, the CDR3 reads TGTGCCAGCAGTTCCGGGACACCTCCAAACATTCAGTACTTC.

The chain joins TRBV6-4 to TRBJ1-1; TRBD1 aligns across 10 bases. CDR3 length: 17 residues. Germline V lookup: CDR1 MRHNA, CDR2 SNTAGT. V dropped 3 bases and J dropped 5; count of bases not matched to a gene: 12. The chain's CDR3 is CASSDPGQGETRTEAFF. In DNA, the CDR3 is TGTGCCAGCAGTGATCCAGGACAGGGGGAGACTCGGACTGAAGCTTTCTTT.